The 7 T cell receptor beta chains below come from one sample, sequenced in a study of CD8+ T cells in alopecia areata. The authors extracted RNA and reverse transcribed it into cDNA as the sequencing template. Some clones are missing from TCRdb's copy, which holds only in-frame ones; the method was immunoSEQ multiplex PCR. The table includes 150,000 to 200,000 clones, approximately 60% detected once. Specimen: CD4+ T cells sorted from blood. The receptor source for this set is a human donor in good health.

Concerning this clone: Additional DNA sequences in this sample encode the identical CDR3. The rearrangement joins TRBV9 to TRBJ2-2; D ambiguous. Germline CDR1 is SGDLS and CDR2 is YYNGEE. This CDR3 has 13 amino acids. Trimming removed 0 bases at V and 5 bases at J, with 5 bases between. The CDR3: CASSVVGTGELFF. DNA for the CDR3: TGTGCCAGCAGCGTAGTGGGGACCGGGGAGCTGTTTTTT.

This clone was detected a few times. J is TRBJ2-7 and V is TRBV6-1; D might be TRBD1 or TRBD2, each matching 5 bases. Germline lookup yields CDR1 MNHNS and CDR2 SASEGT. The ends were cut back, 5 bases at V and 2 bases at J, with 16 bases in the middle. The CDR3 spans 15 residues. The CDR3 nucleotides read TGTGCCAGCAGTTGGAGTCCAGGGAGCACCTACGAGCAGTACTTC. Amino acids: CASSWSPGSTYEQYF.

CDR3 amino acids: CASSSGLGKDEQYF. CDR3 bases: TGCGCCAGCAGCTCTGGGCTCGGGAAGGACGAGCAGTACTTC. The rearrangement links TRBV4-1 to TRBJ2-7, with a tentative D call TRBD2 (5 bases). Germline V gives CDR1 MGHRA, CDR2 YSYEKL. Trimming left V 5 bases short and J 5 bases short, with 16 bases between. The CDR3 contains 14 residues.

This clone showed up just a few times. V and J are TRBV4-2 and TRBJ2-5; D is possibly TRBD2 (6 bases). This CDR3 is built from 15 residues. With 0 bases removed from V and 5 bases from J, the gap between germline ends came to 13 bases. Germline loops: CDR1 LGHNA, CDR2 YNFKEQ. The CDR3 DNA is TGTGCCAGCAGCCAAGATCTGTTCGGGAGCGAGACCCAGTACTTC. Translation gives CASSQDLFGSETQYF.

The chain joins TRBV2 to TRBJ2-2; 9 bases map to TRBD1. The CDR3 runs 16 residues. CDR1 is SNHLY and CDR2 is FYNNEI in the germline V gene. V gave up 2 bases and J gave up 6 bases; unmatched junction bases: 7. For the CDR3, the DNA is TGTGCCAGCAGTGAAACCGGGACAGGGAATTCCGGGGAGCTGTTTTTT. It translates to CASSETGTGNSGELFF.

Only a few counts were recorded for this clone. The genes are TRBV23-1 and TRBJ1-5; D is undetermined. TRBV23-1 is an ORF; its function is uncertain. Trimming took 6 bases from V and 9 from J, leaving 9 bases between them. The CDR3 has 11 residues. Here the CDR3 DNA reads TGCGCCAGCAGCCCTGGAGGGCCCCAGCATTTT. This sequence encodes CASSPGGPQHF.

This clone was detected a few times. DNA of the CDR3: TGTGCCAGCACTCGACTCCAGCCCCAGCATTTT. Residues: CASTRLQPQHF. This chain joins TRBV6-4 and TRBJ1-5, with D uncertain. The V gene lost 7 bases and the J gene lost 7 bases, with 8 bases spanning the gap. Germline V gene lookup returns CDR1 MRHNA and CDR2 SNTAGT. The CDR3 is made up of 11 amino acids.